This T cell receptor beta chain was recorded in a study of shared clonotypes between healthy human individuals. Original handling: Junction-only immunoSEQ data arrived without quality scores, meaning filtering differed. Clones were read by immunoSEQ multiplex PCR, and TCRdb kept only the in-frame ones, dropping some. The DNA was the basis for D and trimming; V, J and clone size are from that table. The top ten hold approximately 1.2% of the sample, which has about 2 million clones, roughly 94% seen once. V shed 5 bases and J shed 1 base, with 8 bases lying between them. Looked up from germline, CDR1 is MNHEY and CDR2 is SMNVEV (reference sequence). CDR3 length: 13 amino acids. CD45RO negativity and positive selection for CCR7 defined naive CD8 cells, a population that excluded terminally differentiated effector memory CD45RA+ cells. Note on this clone: Other DNA sequences from this sample encode an identical CDR3 as well.

The receptor's source is a young man in good health. The chain recombines TRBV27 with TRBJ1-1; D not resolved. The sequencing input was naive CD8+ T cells sorted from blood. In DNA form, the CDR3 reads TGTGCCAGCAGTCCCCGGGAGAACACTGAAGCTTTCTTT. Translated: CASSPRENTEAFF.